Shown below are 22 T cell receptor beta chains from a single sample sequenced in a study of CD8 T cells in Susac syndrome. A quantity of about 0.5 to 1 ug RNA underwent reverse transcription using random hexamers. TCRdb reprocessed the immunoSEQ multiplex PCR reads via MiXCR and lists one record per CDR3 protein. The table lists 160,000 or so distinct CDR3 sequences, just over 90% of them singletons. Sequences were obtained from CD4+ T cells from PBMCs. Receptors originate from a human donor in good health.

V gene TRBV5-4 combines with J gene TRBJ1-2; D may be TRBD1 (6 bases). The V end lost 0 bases, the J end lost 8 bases, and 11 bases lay between the germline ends. Germline V lookup: CDR1 SGHNT, CDR2 YYREEE (reference sequence). This CDR3 spans 13 amino acids. The CDR3 sequence is CASSLDRVGGYTF. In DNA, the CDR3 is TGTGCCAGCAGCTTGGACAGGGTCGGCGGCTACACCTTC.

The chain couples TRBV20-1 to TRBJ2-3; the D call may be TRBD1 or TRBD2 (5 bases each). The V and J ends lost 7 bases and 8 bases respectively, with 25 bases between them. Per the germline V gene, CDR1 is DFQATT and CDR2 is SNEGSKA (reference sequence). The CDR3 consists of 15 residues. The CDR3 here is CSVPRGPYPRGTQYF. DNA for the CDR3: TGCAGTGTACCAAGGGGACCGTACCCGAGAGGTACGCAGTATTTT.

This chain uses TRBV3-1 with TRBJ1-1, with D tentatively TRBD1 (5 bases). CDR3 length: 13 residues. The germline V gene has CDR1 LGHDT and CDR2 YNNKEL (reference sequence). Trimming took 1 base from V and 3 from J, leaving 6 bases between them. CDR3 region: CASSQAGHTEAFF. CDR3 DNA sequence: TGTGCCAGCAGCCAAGCGGGACACACTGAAGCTTTCTTT.

This clonotype appeared a single time. The chain carries TRBV20-1 and TRBJ2-3, with D perhaps TRBD2 (6 bases). V was cut by 0 bases and J by 1 base, with 11 bases left in between. Looked up from germline, CDR1 is DFQATT and CDR2 is SNEGSKA (reference sequence). CDR3 length: 15 residues. CDR3 DNA: TGCAGTGCTAGAGATCTGGGGGAGGGCACAGATACGCAGTATTTT. This sequence encodes CSARDLGEGTDTQYF.

The chain links TRBV12-3 or TRBV12-4 to TRBJ2-5, with unresolved D. The CDR3 covers 16 residues. Trimming pared 4 bases from V and 1 base from J, leaving 16 bases between. The CDR3 DNA follows: TGTGCCAGCAGTTCAAGAAGGTCAGGCATCCAAGAGACCCAGTACTTC. It specifies CASSSRRSGIQETQYF.

This clonotype was found once. The chain joins TRBV27 to TRBJ1-1; TRBD1 might be the D (6 bases). Germline CDR1 and CDR2: MNHEY and SMNVEV (reference sequence). The CDR3 consists of 12 residues. V lost 0 bases and J 8 bases, leaving 7 bases between the germline ends. CDR3 DNA sequence: TGTGCCAGCAGTTTATCAGGACAGGAAGCTTTCTTT. It encodes CASSLSGQEAFF.

CDR3 DNA sequence: TGCAGTACCCCGGACAGCTCTAACTATGGCTACACCTTC. This encodes CSTPDSSNYGYTF. J is TRBJ1-2 and V is TRBV20-1, with D possibly matching TRBD1 (6 bases). CDR1 and CDR2 from the germline V gene are DFQATT and SNEGSKA (reference sequence). V dropped 8 bases and J dropped 0 bases, with 13 bases sitting between them. The CDR3 spans 13 residues.

J is TRBJ1-1 and V is TRBV18, with TRBD1 identical over 7 bases. This CDR3 is 16 amino acids long. CDR1 and CDR2 from the germline V gene are KGHSH and LQKENI. After removal of 6 bases from V and 1 base from J, the junction contained 11 bases not matched to a gene. CDR3 DNA sequence: TGTGCCAGCTCGGGGCAGGGGGGGGCTCAGAACACTGAAGCTTTCTTT. Translation gives CASSGQGGAQNTEAFF.

The chain links TRBV6-1 to TRBJ2-5; the D gene is possibly TRBD1 (6 bases). The CDR3 sequence is 13 residues long. Deletions cut 6 bases from V and 1 base from J, with 9 bases between. CDR1 MNHNS and CDR2 SASEGT come from the germline V gene. CDR3 region: CASSWTVQETQYF. The CDR3 coding sequence is TGTGCCAGCAGCTGGACAGTCCAAGAGACCCAGTACTTC.

The V call is TRBV7-2, the J call TRBJ2-5; perhaps TRBD2 as D (6 bases). Between the trimmed V and J ends, which lost 7 bases and 2 bases, there was a span of 14 bases. Germline V gives CDR1 SGHTA, CDR2 FQGNSA. The CDR3 contains 14 residues. The CDR3 spells CASTRGLVQETQYF. CDR3 nucleotides: TGTGCCAGCACCCGGGGACTGGTGCAAGAGACCCAGTACTTC.

The chain is built from TRBV12-3 or TRBV12-4 and TRBJ1-6, with a possible D match to TRBD1 (6 bases). The CDR3 sequence is 14 residues long. The V and J ends lost 6 bases and 10 bases respectively, with 16 bases between them. CDR3 sequence: CASSLEGGRSPLHF. The CDR3 DNA sequence: TGTGCCAGCAGCCTCGAGGGGGGTAGGTCACCCCTCCACTTT.

The chain couples TRBV20-1 to TRBJ1-6, with 8 positions matching TRBD1. V lost 0 bases and J lost 9; bases outside the gene matches: 7. This CDR3 is 15 amino acids long. Per the germline V gene, CDR1 is DFQATT and CDR2 is SNEGSKA (reference sequence). DNA for the CDR3: TGCAGTGCTAGAGATGGACAGGGTTTGGGTTCACCCCTCCACTTT. This codes for CSARDGQGLGSPLHF.

V and J are TRBV7-8 and TRBJ1-1; the D is unclear. The CDR3 is 15 residues long. V dropped 4 bases and J dropped 0 bases, with 12 bases sitting between them. CDR1 and CDR2 from the germline V gene are SGHVS and FQNEAQ. Written as DNA, the CDR3 is TGTGCCAGCAGCTCTAACTCTGGGGTGAACACTGAAGCTTTCTTT. This sequence encodes CASSSNSGVNTEAFF.

V is TRBV20-1 and J is TRBJ2-2; 9 bases are shared with TRBD2. CDR3 length: 14 residues. V dropped 6 bases and J dropped 6; count of bases not matched to a gene: 8. The germline V gene encodes CDR1 DFQATT and CDR2 SNEGSKA (reference sequence). CDR3 in DNA: TGCAGTGCCCAGAGCGGGGGGCCGTCCGGGGAGCTGTTTTTT. It yields the protein CSAQSGGPSGELFF.

The chain links TRBV9 to TRBJ1-1; D remains ambiguous. This CDR3 comprises 15 residues. Germline values: CDR1 SGDLS, CDR2 YYNGEE. The V gene lost 4 bases and the J gene lost 2 bases, with 15 bases spanning the gap. The CDR3 loop is CASSLREGPNTEAFF. The CDR3 DNA reads TGTGCCAGCAGCCTTCGGGAGGGCCCTAACACTGAAGCTTTCTTT.

The V and J genes are TRBV7-2 and TRBJ1-2; perhaps TRBD1 as D (5 bases). This CDR3 has 16 residues. The germline V gene encodes CDR1 SGHTA and CDR2 FQGNSA. Trimming cost V 1 base and J 0 bases, with 12 bases left between them. The CDR3 is CASSLVRIGANYGYTF. The DNA of the CDR3 is TGTGCCAGCAGCTTAGTTCGTATAGGGGCTAACTATGGCTACACCTTC. The whole variable domain, remainder taken from reference TRBV7-2 and TRBJ1-2, is GAGVSQSPSNKVTEKGKDVELRCDPISGHTALYWYRQSLGQGLEFLIYFQGNSAPDKSGLPSDRFSAERTGGSVSTLTIQRTQQEDSAVYLCASSLVRIGANYGYTFGSGTRLTVV.

This chain's CDR3 is CASSLGWGPDTQYF. Written as DNA, the CDR3 is TGTGCCAGCAGCTTAGGATGGGGTCCAGATACGCAGTATTTT. This sequence joins TRBV7-9 and TRBJ2-3; D gene uncertain. Trimming removed 1 base from V and 4 bases from J, with 9 bases in between. The CDR3 extends over 14 amino acids. CDR1 and CDR2 (germline): SEHNR, FQNEAQ (reference sequence).

The V gene is TRBV11-1, the J gene TRBJ2-3; weak D call: TRBD2 (5 bases). Germline assignment: CDR1 SGHAT and CDR2 FQDESV (reference sequence). Trimming left V 8 bases short and J 2 bases short, with 8 bases between. CDR3 length: 12 residues. As DNA, the CDR3 is TGTGCCAGCGGGGAGCTCACAGATACGCAGTATTTT. Translation gives CASGELTDTQYF.

J is TRBJ1-1 and V is TRBV5-6, with D possibly matching TRBD1 (6 bases). From germline, CDR1 is SGHDT and CDR2 YYEEEE. CDR3 length: 12 amino acids. V dropped 0 bases and J dropped 11 bases, with 11 bases sitting between them. The CDR3, as DNA: TGTGCCAGCAGCTTGGGACAGGTACTTGCTTTCTTT. This sequence encodes CASSLGQVLAFF.

J is TRBJ2-7 and V is TRBV28; D may be TRBD1 or TRBD2 (5 bases each). V lost 5 bases to trimming and J lost 2 bases, with 10 bases between them. Germline V gene lookup returns CDR1 MDHEN and CDR2 SYDVKM. The CDR3 runs to 13 residues. CDR3 residues: CASSPWGTYEQYF. The CDR3 coding sequence is TGTGCCAGCAGTCCATGGGGGACCTACGAGCAGTACTTC.

The rearrangement uses TRBV5-1 and TRBJ2-3; TRBD2 aligns across 7 bases. Germline V gene data show CDR1 as SGHRS and CDR2 as YFSETQ. V trimming: 4 bases; J trimming: 3 bases; junction bases outside the gene matches: 8. CDR3 length: 15 residues. CDR3 DNA sequence: TGCGCCAGCAGCCCCGCGGGGGTTCTAACAGATACGCAGTATTTT. This sequence encodes CASSPAGVLTDTQYF.

This chain links TRBV12-3 or TRBV12-4 with TRBJ2-7; possibly TRBD1 or TRBD2 for D (5 bases each). The CDR3 contains 15 residues. Trimming pared 3 bases from V and 4 bases from J, leaving 16 bases between. CDR3 coding DNA: TGTGCCAGCAGTTTGGGGGTCAGGGCGTCGTACGAGCAGTACTTC. Amino acids: CASSLGVRASYEQYF.